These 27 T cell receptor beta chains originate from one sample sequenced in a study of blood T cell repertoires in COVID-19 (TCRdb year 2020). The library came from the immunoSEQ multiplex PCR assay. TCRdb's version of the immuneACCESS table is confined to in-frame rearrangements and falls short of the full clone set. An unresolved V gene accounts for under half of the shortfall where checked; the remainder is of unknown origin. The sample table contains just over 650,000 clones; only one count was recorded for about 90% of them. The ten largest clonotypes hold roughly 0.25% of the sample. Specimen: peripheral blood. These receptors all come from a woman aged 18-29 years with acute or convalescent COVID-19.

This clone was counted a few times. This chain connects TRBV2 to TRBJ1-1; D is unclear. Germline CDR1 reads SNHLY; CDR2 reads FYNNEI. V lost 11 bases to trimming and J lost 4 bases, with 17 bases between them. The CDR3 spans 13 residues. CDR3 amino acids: CAGRTGRATEAFF. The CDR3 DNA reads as TGTGCCGGTAGGACGGGGAGGGCCACTGAAGCTTTCTTT. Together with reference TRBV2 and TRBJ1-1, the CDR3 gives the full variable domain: EPEVTQTPSHQVTQMGQEVILRCVPISNHLYFYWYRQILGQKVEFLVSFYNNEISEKSEIFDDQFSVERPDGSNFTLKIRSTKLEDSAMYFCAGRTGRATEAFFGQGTRLTVV.

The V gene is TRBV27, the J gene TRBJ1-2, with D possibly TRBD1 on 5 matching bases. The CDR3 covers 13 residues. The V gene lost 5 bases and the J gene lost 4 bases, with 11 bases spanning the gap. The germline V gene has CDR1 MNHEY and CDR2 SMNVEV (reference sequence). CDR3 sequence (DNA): TGTGCCAGCAGTCCGACAGTGTTCTATGGCTACACCTTC. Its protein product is CASSPTVFYGYTF.

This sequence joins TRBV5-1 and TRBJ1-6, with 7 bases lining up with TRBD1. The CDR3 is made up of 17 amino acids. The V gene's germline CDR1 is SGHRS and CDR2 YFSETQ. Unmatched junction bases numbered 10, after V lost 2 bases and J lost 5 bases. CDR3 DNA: TGCGCCAGCAGCTTCCGACAGGGAGGAGTCGATAATTCACCCCTCCACTTT. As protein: CASSFRQGGVDNSPLHF.

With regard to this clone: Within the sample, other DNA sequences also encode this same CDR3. For the CDR3, the DNA is TGTGCCAGCAGTGAAGGGACAGGGTCCTACGAGCAGTACTTC. Translation: CASSEGTGSYEQYF. The chain joins TRBV2 to TRBJ2-7; 8 nucleotides align to TRBD1. The V and J ends lost 1 base and 1 base, in that order; junction bases with no gene match: 0. Germline CDR1 reads SNHLY; CDR2 reads FYNNEI. The CDR3 length is 14 residues.

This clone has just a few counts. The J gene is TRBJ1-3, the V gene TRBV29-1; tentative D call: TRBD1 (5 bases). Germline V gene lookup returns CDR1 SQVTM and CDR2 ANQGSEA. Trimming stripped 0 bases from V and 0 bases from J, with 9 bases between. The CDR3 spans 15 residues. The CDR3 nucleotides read TGCAGCGTTGAAGACGGCAGGGCCTCTGGAAACACCATATATTTT. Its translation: CSVEDGRASGNTIYF.

The CDR3 protein is CASSPSDRGLGETQYF. CDR3 DNA: TGTGCCAGCTCACCGTCCGACAGGGGGCTCGGGGAGACCCAGTACTTC. The chain carries TRBV18 and TRBJ2-5; 10 bases are shared with TRBD1. The CDR3 runs 16 residues. Per germline, CDR1 KGHSH and CDR2 LQKENI. The V and J ends lost 3 bases and 5 bases, in that order; junction bases with no gene match: 9.

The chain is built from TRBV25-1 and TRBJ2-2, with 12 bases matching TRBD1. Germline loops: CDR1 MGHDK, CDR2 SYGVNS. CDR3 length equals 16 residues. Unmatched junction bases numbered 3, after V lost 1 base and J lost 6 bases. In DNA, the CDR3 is TGTGCCAGCAGTGAATGGGACAGGGGGCGTCCCGGGGAGCTGTTTTTT. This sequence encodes CASSEWDRGRPGELFF. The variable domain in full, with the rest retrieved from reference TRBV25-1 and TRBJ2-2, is EADIYQTPRYLVIGTGKKITLECSQTMGHDKMYWYQQDPGMELHLIHYSYGVNSTEKGDLSSESTVSRIRTEHFPLTLESARPSHTSQYLCASSEWDRGRPGELFFGEGSRLTVL.

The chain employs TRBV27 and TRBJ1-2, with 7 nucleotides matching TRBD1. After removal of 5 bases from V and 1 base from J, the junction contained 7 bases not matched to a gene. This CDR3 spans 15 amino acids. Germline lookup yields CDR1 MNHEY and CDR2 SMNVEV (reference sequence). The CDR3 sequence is CASSLRTGLNYGYTF. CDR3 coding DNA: TGTGCCAGCAGTCTTCGGACAGGCCTTAACTATGGCTACACCTTC.

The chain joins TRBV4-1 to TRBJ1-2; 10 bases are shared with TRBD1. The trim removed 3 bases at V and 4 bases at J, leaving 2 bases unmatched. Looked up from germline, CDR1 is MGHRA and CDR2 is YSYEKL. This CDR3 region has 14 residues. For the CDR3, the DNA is TGCGCCAGCAGCCAGACAGGGGGCGGCTATGGCTACACCTTC. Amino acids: CASSQTGGGYGYTF.

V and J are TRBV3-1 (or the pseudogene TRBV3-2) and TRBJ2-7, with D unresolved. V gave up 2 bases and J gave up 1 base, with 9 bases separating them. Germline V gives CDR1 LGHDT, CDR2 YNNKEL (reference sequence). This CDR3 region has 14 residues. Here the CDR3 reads CASSQNPDSYEQYF. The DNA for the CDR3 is TGTGCCAGCAGCCAAAATCCAGATTCCTACGAGCAGTACTTC.

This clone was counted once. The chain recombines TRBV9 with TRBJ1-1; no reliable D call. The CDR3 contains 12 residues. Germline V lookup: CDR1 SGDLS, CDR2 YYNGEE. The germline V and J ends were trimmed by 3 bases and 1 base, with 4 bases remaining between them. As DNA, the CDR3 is TGTGCCAGCAGCGCAGAGAACACTGAAGCTTTCTTT. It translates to CASSAENTEAFF.

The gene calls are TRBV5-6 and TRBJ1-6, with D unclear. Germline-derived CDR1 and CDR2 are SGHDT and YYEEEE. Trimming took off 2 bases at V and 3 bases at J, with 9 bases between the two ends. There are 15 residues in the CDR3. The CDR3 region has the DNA TGTGCCAGCAGCTTCCCCGGGAGCTATAATTCACCCCTCCACTTT. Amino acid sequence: CASSFPGSYNSPLHF.

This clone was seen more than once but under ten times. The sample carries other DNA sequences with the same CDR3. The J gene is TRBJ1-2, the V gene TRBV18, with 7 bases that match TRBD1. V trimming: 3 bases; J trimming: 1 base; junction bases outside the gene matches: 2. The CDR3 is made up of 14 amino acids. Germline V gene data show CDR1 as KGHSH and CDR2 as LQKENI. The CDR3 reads CASSPGTDNYGYTF. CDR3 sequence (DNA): TGTGCCAGCTCACCCGGGACAGATAACTATGGCTACACCTTC.

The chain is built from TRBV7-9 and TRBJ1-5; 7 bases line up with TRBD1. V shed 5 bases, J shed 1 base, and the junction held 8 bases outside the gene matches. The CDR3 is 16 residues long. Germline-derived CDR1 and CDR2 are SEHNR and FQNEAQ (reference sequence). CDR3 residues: CASSLQGEPSNQPQHF. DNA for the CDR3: TGTGCCAGCAGCCTTCAGGGGGAACCAAGCAATCAGCCCCAGCATTTT.

CDR3 DNA: TGTGCCAGCATTAGAAGTGCCGGGCGGGGGCAGCCCCAGCATTTT. It specifies CASIRSAGRGQPQHF. V usage is TRBV6-5 and J usage is TRBJ1-5; D perhaps matches TRBD1 (5 bases). The CDR3 contains 15 residues. V was pared by 7 bases and J by 7 bases, with 20 bases between. The germline V gene has CDR1 MNHEY and CDR2 SVGAGI.

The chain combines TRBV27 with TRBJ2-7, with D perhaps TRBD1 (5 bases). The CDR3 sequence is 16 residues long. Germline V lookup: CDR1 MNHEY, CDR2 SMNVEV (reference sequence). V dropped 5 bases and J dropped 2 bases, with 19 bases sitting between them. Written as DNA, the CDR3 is TGTGCCAGCAGTCTAGGCCAAGGGGTTTCCGCCTACGAGCAGTACTTC. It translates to CASSLGQGVSAYEQYF.

In DNA, the CDR3 is TGCGCCAGCAGTCAATCTCCAGGGGGCCCGAACACTGAAGCTTTCTTT. Protein product: CASSQSPGGPNTEAFF. The chain carries TRBV23-1 and TRBJ1-1, with 8 bases aligning to TRBD1. TRBV23-1 is identified as an open reading frame with a role that is uncertain. The CDR3 covers 16 residues. After removal of 0 bases from V and 1 base from J, the junction contained 4 bases not matched to a gene.

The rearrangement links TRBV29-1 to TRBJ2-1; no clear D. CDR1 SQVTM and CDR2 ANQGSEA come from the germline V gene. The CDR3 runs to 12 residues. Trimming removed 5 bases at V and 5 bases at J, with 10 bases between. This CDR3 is CSVSRLNNEQFF. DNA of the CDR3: TGCAGCGTTTCTAGGCTTAACAATGAGCAGTTCTTC.

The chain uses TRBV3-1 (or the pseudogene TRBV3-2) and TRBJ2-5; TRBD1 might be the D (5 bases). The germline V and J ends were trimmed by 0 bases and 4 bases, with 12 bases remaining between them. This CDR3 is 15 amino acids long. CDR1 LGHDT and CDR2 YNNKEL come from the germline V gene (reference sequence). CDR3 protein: CASSQEVVRAETQYF. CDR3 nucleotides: TGTGCCAGCAGCCAAGAAGTGGTCAGGGCAGAGACCCAGTACTTC.

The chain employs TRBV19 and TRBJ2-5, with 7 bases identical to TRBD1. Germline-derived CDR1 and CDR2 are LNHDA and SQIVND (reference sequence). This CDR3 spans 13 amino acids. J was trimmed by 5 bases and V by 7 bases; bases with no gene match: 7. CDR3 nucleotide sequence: TGTGCCAGTACCTCGACAGGGTACGAGACCCAGTACTTC. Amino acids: CASTSTGYETQYF.

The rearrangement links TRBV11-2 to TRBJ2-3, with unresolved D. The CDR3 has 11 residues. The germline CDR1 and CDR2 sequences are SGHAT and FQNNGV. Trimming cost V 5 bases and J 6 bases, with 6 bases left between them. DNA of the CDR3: TGTGCCAGCAGCCCTCGGGATACGCAGTATTTT. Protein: CASSPRDTQYF.

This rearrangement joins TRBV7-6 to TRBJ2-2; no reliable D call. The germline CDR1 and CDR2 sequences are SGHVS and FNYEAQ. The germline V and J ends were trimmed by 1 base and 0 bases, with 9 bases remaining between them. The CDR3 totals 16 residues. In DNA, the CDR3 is TGTGCCAGCAGCTTAGAATTGGTAGCGAACACCGGGGAGCTGTTTTTT. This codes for CASSLELVANTGELFF.

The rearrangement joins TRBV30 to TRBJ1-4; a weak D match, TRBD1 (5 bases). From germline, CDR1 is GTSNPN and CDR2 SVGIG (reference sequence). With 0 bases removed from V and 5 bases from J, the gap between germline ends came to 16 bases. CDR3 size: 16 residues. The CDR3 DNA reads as TGTGCCTGGAGTGTACCTTCCCTCGGGGGGAATGAAAAACTGTTTTTT. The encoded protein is CAWSVPSLGGNEKLFF.

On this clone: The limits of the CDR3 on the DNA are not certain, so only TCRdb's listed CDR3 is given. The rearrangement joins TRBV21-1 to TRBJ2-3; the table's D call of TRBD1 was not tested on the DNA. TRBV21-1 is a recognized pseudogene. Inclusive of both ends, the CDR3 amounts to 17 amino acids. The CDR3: CASSKALWGQGSDTQYF.

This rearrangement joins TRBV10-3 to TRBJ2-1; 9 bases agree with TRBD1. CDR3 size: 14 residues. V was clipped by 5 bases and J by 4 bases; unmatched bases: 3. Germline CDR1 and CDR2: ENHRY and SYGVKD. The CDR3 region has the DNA TGTGCCATCAGTCGGACAGGGGAATACAATGAGCAGTTCTTC. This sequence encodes CAISRTGEYNEQFF.

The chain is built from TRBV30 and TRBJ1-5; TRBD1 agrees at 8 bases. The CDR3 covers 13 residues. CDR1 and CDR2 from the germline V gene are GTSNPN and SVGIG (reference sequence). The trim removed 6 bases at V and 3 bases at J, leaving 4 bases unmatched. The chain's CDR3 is CACRDRPNQPQHF. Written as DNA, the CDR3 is TGTGCCTGCCGGGACAGGCCCAATCAGCCCCAGCATTTT.

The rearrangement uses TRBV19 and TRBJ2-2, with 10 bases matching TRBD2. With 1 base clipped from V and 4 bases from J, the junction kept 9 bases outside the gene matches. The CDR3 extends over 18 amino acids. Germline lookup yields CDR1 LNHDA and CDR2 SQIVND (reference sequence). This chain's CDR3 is CASSIGPLAGAATGELFF. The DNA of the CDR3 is TGTGCCAGTAGTATAGGCCCGCTAGCGGGGGCCGCCACCGGGGAGCTGTTTTTT. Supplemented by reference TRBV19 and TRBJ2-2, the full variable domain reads DGGITQSPKYLFRKEGQNVTLSCEQNLNHDAMYWYRQDPGQGLRLIYYSQIVNDFQKGDIAEGYSVSREKKESFPLTVTSAQKNPTAFYLCASSIGPLAGAATGELFFGEGSRLTVL.